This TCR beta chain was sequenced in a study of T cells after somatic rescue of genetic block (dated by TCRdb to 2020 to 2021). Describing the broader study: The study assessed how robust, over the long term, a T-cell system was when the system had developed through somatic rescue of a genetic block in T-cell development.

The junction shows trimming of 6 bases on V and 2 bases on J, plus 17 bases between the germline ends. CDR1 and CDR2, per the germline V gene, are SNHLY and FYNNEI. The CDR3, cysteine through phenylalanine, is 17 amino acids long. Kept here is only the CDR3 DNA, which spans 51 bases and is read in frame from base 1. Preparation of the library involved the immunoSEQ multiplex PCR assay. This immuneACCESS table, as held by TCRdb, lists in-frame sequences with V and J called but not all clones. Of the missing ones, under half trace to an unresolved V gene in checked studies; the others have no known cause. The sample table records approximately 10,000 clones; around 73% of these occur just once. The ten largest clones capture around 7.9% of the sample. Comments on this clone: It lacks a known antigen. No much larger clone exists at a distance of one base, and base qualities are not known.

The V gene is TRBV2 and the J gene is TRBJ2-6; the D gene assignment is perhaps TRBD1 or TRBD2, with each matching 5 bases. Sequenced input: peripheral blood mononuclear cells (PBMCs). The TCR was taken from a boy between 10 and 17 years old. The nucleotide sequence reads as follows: TGTGCCAGCAGGAACCGGGACGGTGCCCCTGGGGCCAACGTCCTGACTTTC. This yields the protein CASRNRDGAPGANVLTF.